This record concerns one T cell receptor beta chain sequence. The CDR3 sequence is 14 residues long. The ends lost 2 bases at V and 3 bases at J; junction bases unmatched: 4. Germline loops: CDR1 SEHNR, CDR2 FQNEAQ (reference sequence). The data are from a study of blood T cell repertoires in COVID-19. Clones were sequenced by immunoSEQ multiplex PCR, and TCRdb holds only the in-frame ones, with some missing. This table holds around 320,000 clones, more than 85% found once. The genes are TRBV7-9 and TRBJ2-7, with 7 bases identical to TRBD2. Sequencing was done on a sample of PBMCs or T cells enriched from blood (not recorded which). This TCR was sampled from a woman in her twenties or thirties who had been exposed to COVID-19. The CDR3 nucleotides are TGTGCCAGCAGCTTATTAGGCGGGGGCTACGAGCAGTACTTC. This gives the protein CASSLLGGGYEQYF.